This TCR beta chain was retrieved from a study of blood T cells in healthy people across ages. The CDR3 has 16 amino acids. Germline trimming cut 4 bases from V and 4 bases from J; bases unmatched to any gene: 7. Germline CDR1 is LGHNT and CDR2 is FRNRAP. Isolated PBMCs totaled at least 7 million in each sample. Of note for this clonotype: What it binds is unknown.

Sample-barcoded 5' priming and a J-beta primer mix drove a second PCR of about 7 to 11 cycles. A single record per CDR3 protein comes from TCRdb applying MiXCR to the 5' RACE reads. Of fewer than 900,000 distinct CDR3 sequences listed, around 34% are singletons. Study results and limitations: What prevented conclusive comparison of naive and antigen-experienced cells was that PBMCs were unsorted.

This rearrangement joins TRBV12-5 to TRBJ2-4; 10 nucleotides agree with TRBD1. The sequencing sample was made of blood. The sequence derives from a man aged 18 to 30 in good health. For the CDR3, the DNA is TGTGCTAGTGGTTCAGCAGGGACAGGGGCTAAAAACATTCAGTACTTC. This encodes CASGSAGTGAKNIQYF.